This T cell receptor (beta chain) was obtained from a study of cytomegalovirus exposure and HLA in healthy donors (dated by TCRdb to the late 2010s). For the study in its entirety: A later analysis indicated that the 120 validation repertoires were generated on the platform also employed for the approximately 670 repertoires of the first cohort. The study aimed to test whether signatures of past pathogen exposure could be identified by cataloging public T cell receptors. Along with the approximately 620-subject first cohort, a separate validation cohort of 120 different subjects was used. High-throughput TCR immunosequencing, statistical association of individual TCRs with disease status, and machine learning were combined to predict cytomegalovirus infection status.

Trimming leaves V shorter by 5 bases and J shorter by 5 bases, with the junction holding 3 bases beyond the gene matches. CDR1 PRHDT and CDR2 FYEKMQ are derived from the germline V gene (reference sequence). CDR3 length: 15 amino acids, cysteine to phenylalanine. CDR3 DNA is the only sequence kept; it has 45 bases, read in frame from the first base. About this clone itself: No cognate antigen has been identified for it. Per-base quality was not reported, and no clone a single base away is much larger than it.

Preparation of the library involved the immunoSEQ multiplex PCR assay. The study's own analysis went as follows. A statistical classification framework was built for diagnosing cytomegalovirus status from the catalog of TCR beta chain sequences. TCRdb re-hosts the immuneACCESS table, in-frame sequences only. Its copies lack some clones; in the studies checked, an unresolved V gene accounts for under half of them, and the cause for the rest is not known. The V and J calls and clone size are taken from that table; D and trimming were inferred from the DNA. This sample lists some 45,000 clones; approximately 90% were detected once. The top ten clonotypes cover about 5% of the sample. On the study overall, not on this receptor specifically: Three of the identified cytomegalovirus-associated TCR beta chains were confirmed in vitro to be specific for cytomegalovirus antigens. The study listed 164 TCR beta chains as associated with cytomegalovirus. The classifier was reported to diagnose cytomegalovirus status with high specificity and sensitivity in both the original and validation cohorts. The authors suggested that the approach could potentially be extended to other disease states and immunological phenotypes. Subsequent analysis determined that TCRs grouped into clusters in the first cohort also showed a tendency toward co-occurrence across the 120 or so validation repertoires, and 94% of cluster scores exceeded 0. The validation cohort had no HLA typing available for a later analysis, so co-occurrence within that cohort was assessed over all 130 or so repertoires. Most TCR sequences were observed very rarely across donors, whereas some public TCRs were present in many individuals.

The donors belonged to the validation cohort of about 110 subjects, which was separate from the approximately 700-subject first cohort. The clonotype comes from a man younger than 35 in good health and CMV-seronegative. The sequence joins TRBV13 to TRBJ2-7, with 16 bases matching TRBD2. The sequenced material came from PBMCs. The CDR3: CASSHGTSGRDEQYF. The DNA sequence is TGTGCCAGCAGCCACGGGACTAGCGGGAGGGACGAGCAGTACTTC.